The clone carrying this TCR beta chain appeared a single time. Its antigen is not known. The data belong to a study of T cell repertoires in cytomegalovirus infection. TCRdb redid the calling of the reads with MiXCR, one entry per CDR3 protein. The profile covers roughly 990,000 distinct CDR3 sequences, with roughly 30% appearing a single time and about an eighth taken by the ten largest. The V and J ends lost 2 bases and 7 bases respectively, with 12 bases between them. This CDR3 has 13 residues. Germline loops: CDR1 SGHDT, CDR2 YYEEEE. The source material was cultured CD8+ T cells from PBMCs, sampled from culture after CMV antigen stimulation. The chain is built from TRBV5-6 and TRBJ1-1; no definite D call. The receptor was isolated from a human donor in good health (CMV status not recorded). Some clones in this sample may be carry-over from other donors' samples. The CDR3 DNA reads as TGTGCCAGCAGCTTCAGTCAAGGAAATGAAGCTTTCTTT. It encodes CASSFSQGNEAFF.